The 3 T cell receptor beta chains given below trace back to one sample, sequenced in a study of sequential checkpoint blockade in melanoma. Specified treatment: randomized to nivolumab then ipilimumab (arm A) or the reverse (arm B). Method: immunoSEQ multiplex PCR; TCRdb's copy keeps in-frame clones and lacks some. The repertoire has about 12,000 clones, approximately 80% of them found once; the top ten carry about half. Material: CD8+ T cells sorted from blood (inferred from file names), obtained from a patient given nivolumab and ipilimumab in sequence. These receptors were obtained from a human donor with melanoma.

This clone has more than one count but fewer than ten. V gene TRBV29-1 combines with J gene TRBJ2-1; 9 nucleotides line up with TRBD2. The V segment lost 3 bases and the J segment 4 bases; nucleotides outside the gene matches: 7. CDR1 and CDR2 (germline): SQVTM, ANQGSEA. The CDR3 runs 15 residues. The CDR3, as DNA: TGCAGCGTTGAGTGGTCTAGCGGGGCGTACAATGAGCAGTTCTTC. Its translation is CSVEWSSGAYNEQFF.

V gene TRBV29-1 combines with J gene TRBJ2-7, with TRBD1 identical over 10 bases. This CDR3 is built from 12 residues. The germline CDR1 and CDR2 sequences are SQVTM and ANQGSEA. The junction had 5 bases not matched to a gene; V was cut back by 6 bases and J by 6 bases. DNA for the CDR3: TGCAGCGTGGCCGGGACAGGGGTCGAGCAGTACTTC. It yields the protein CSVAGTGVEQYF.

This chain connects TRBV13 to TRBJ2-3; 7 nucleotides line up with TRBD2. J was trimmed by 3 bases and V by 2 bases; bases with no gene match: 11. CDR1 and CDR2 (germline): PRHDT, FYEKMQ (reference sequence). This CDR3 is built from 17 residues. The CDR3 reads CASSLRAGDYKTDTQYF. As DNA, the CDR3 is TGTGCCAGCAGCTTAAGGGCCGGGGACTACAAGACAGATACGCAGTATTTT.